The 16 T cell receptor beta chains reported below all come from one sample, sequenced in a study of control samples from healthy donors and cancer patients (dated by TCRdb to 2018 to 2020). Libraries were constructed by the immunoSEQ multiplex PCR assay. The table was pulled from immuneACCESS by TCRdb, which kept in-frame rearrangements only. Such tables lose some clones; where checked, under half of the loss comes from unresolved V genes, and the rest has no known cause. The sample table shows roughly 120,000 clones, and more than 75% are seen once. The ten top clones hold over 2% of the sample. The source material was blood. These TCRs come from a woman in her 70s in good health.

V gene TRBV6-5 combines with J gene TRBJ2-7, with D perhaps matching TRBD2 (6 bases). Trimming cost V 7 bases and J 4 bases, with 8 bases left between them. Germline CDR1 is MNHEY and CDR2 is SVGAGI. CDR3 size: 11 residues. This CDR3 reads CASKRGYEQYF. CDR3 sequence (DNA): TGTGCCAGCAAACGGGGGTACGAGCAGTACTTC.

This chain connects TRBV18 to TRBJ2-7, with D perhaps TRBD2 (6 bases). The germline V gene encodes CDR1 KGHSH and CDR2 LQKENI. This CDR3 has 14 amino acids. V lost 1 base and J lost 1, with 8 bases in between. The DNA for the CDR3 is TGTGCCAGCTCACCACGGGGGGAATCCTACGAGCAGTACTTC. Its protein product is CASSPRGESYEQYF.

The CDR3 sequence: CASSPGAGIYSNQPQHF. The CDR3 DNA reads as TGTGCCAGCTCACCAGGCGCCGGGATTTATAGCAATCAGCCCCAGCATTTT. V and J are TRBV18 and TRBJ1-5, with D hard to call. There are 17 residues in the CDR3. Germline lookup yields CDR1 KGHSH and CDR2 LQKENI. Deletions cut 2 bases from V and 0 bases from J, with 14 bases between.

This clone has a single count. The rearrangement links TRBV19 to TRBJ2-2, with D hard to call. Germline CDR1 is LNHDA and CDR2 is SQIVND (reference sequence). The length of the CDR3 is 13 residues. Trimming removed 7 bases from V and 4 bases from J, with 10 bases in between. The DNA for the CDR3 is TGTGCCAGTAACCTTTTCTCCACCGGGGAGCTGTTTTTT. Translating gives CASNLFSTGELFF.

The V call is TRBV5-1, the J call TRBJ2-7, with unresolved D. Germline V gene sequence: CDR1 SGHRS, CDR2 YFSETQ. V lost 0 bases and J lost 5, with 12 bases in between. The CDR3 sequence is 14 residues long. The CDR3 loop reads CASSLEPLPHEQYF. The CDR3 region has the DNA TGCGCCAGCAGCTTGGAACCACTCCCCCACGAGCAGTACTTC.

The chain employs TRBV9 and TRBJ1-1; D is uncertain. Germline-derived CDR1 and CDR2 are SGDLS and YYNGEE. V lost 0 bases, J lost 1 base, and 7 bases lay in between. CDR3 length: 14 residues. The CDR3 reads CASSVEVTNTEAFF. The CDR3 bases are TGTGCCAGCAGCGTAGAGGTTACGAACACTGAAGCTTTCTTT. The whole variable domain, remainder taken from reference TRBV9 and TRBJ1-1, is DSGVTQTPKHLITATGQRVTLRCSPRSGDLSVYWYQQSLDQGLQFLIQYYNGEERAKGNILERFSAQQFPDLHSELNLSSLELGDSALYFCASSVEVTNTEAFFGQGTRLTVV.

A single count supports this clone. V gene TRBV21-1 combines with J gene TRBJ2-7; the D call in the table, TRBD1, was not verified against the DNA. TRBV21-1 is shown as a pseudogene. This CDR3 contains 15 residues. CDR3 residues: CASTKNGQGRYEQYF. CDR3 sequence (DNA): TGTGCCAGCACCAAAAACGGCCAGGGGCGTTACGAGCAGTACTTC.

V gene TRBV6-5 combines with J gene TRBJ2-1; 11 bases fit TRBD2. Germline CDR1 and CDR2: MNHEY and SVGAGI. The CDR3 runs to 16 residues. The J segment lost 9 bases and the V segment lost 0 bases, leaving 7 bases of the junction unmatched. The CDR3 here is CASSYSSGGAQSEQFF. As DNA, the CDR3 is TGTGCCAGCAGTTACTCTAGCGGGGGGGCTCAAAGTGAGCAGTTCTTC.

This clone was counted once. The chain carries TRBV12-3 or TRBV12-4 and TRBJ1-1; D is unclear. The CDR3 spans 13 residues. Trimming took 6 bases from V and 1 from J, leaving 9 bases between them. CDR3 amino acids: CASRWAGNTEAFF. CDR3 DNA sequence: TGTGCCAGCAGGTGGGCAGGGAACACTGAAGCTTTCTTT.

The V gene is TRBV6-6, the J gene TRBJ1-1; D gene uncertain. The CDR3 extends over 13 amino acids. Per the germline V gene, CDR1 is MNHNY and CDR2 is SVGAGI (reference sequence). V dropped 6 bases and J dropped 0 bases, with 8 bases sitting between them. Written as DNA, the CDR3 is TGTGCCAGCAGAAAGGTAATGAACACTGAAGCTTTCTTT. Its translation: CASRKVMNTEAFF.

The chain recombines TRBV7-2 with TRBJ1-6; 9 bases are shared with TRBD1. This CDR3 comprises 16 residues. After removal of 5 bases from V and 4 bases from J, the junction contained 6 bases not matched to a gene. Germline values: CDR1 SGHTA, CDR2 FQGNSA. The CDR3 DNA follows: TGTGCCAGCAGCCAAAGGACAGGGGCGTATAATTCACCCCTCCACTTT. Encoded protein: CASSQRTGAYNSPLHF.

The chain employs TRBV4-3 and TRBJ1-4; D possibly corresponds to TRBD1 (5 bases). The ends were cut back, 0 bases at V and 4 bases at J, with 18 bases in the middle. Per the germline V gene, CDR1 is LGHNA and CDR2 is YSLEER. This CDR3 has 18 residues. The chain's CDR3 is CASSQEGPGRGNNEKLFF. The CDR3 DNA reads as TGCGCCAGCAGCCAAGAAGGACCGGGGCGAGGTAATAATGAAAAACTGTTTTTT.

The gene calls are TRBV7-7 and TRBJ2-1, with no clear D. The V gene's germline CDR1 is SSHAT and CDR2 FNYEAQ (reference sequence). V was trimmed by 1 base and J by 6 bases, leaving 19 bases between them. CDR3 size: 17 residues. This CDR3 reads CASSLVGPQRVCNEQFF. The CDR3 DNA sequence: TGTGCCAGCAGCTTAGTTGGACCCCAGCGTGTCTGCAATGAGCAGTTCTTC.

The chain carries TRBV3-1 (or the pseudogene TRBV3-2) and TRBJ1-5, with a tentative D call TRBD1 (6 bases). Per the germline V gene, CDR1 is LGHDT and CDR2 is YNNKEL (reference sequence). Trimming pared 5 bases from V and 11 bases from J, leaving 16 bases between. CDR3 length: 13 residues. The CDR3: CASSSTGRTAQHF. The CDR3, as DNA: TGTGCCAGCAGCTCCACGGGTCGGACAGCCCAGCATTTT.

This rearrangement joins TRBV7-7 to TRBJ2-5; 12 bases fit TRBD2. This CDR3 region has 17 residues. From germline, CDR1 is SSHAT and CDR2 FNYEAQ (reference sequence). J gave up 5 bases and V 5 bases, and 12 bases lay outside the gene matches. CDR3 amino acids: CASSPGRLAGAQETQYF. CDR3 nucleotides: TGTGCCAGCAGCCCCGGCCGACTAGCGGGGGCCCAGGAGACCCAGTACTTC. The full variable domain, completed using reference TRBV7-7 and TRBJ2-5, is GAGVSQSPRYKVTKRGQDVTLRCDPISSHATLYWYQQALGQGPEFLTYFNYEAQPDKSGLPSDRFSAERPEGSISTLTIQRTEQRDSAMYRCASSPGRLAGAQETQYFGPGTRLLVL.

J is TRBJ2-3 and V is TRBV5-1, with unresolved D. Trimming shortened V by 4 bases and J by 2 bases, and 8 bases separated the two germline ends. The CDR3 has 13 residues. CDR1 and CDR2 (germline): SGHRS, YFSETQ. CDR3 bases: TGCGCCAGCAGCAGGCAGTACACAGATACGCAGTATTTT. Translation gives CASSRQYTDTQYF.